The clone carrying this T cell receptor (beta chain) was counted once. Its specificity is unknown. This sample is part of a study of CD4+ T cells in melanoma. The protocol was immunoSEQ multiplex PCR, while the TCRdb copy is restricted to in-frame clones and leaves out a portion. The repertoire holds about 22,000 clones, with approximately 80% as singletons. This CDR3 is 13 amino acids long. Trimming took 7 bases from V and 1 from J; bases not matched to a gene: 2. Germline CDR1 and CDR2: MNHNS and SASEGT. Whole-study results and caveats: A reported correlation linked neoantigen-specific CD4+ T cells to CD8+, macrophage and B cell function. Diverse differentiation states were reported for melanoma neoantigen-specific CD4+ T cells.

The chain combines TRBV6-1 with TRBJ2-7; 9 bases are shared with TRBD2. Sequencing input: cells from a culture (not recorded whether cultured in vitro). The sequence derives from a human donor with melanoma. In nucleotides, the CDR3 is TGTGCCAGCAAGCGGGGGGAATCCTACGAGCAGTACTTC. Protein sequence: CASKRGESYEQYF.